This T cell receptor beta chain emerged from a study of blood T cells in healthy people across ages. Study context: For every two T cells, template switching captured about one barcoded beta molecule.

General study points: Comparison with aged donors showed that long-lived donors had more naive CD4+ cells and higher diversity.

This clonotype was recorded many times. The antigen is unknown. Investigators took 8.5 to 10 milliliters of peripheral blood from every donor. The V gene's germline CDR1 is DFQATT and CDR2 SNEGSKA (reference sequence). The CDR3 is 15 residues long. Together with a sample-barcoded 5' primer, a J-beta primer mix was included in a second PCR lasting about 7 to 12 cycles. In TCRdb, the 5' RACE reads were re-called with MiXCR into one record per CDR3 protein. Counted here are 780,000 or so distinct CDR3 sequences, roughly three fifths occurring once; the ten biggest clones make up around 25%. The chain carries TRBV20-1 and TRBJ2-7; D gene uncertain. The better agreement between TRBJ2-5 and the DNA end casts doubt on the J call. Sequencing was done on a sample of blood. The clonotype originates from a man in his forties in good health. The CDR3 protein is CSARDSSRDLETQYF. DNA for the CDR3: TGCAGTGCTAGAGATTCTAGTCGTGATCTGGAGACCCAGTACTTC.